Each of the 7 T cell receptor beta chains below was sequenced from the same sample in a study of T cells in Graves' hyperthyroidism and ophthalmopathy. Researchers took RNA transcripts and amplified the TCR beta CDR3 regions from them. HTBI primers were employed in a first-round RT-PCR of the TCR CDR3. TCRdb fed the multiplex PCR reads into MiXCR, producing one record per CDR3 protein. Of approximately 710,000 distinct CDR3 sequences listed, roughly 17% are singletons. Material: blood. The source of these receptors is a man between 45 and 60 years old with Graves' hyperthyroidism.

This clonotype showed up many times. This rearrangement joins TRBV6-2 or TRBV6-3 to TRBJ2-7; 7 nucleotides line up with TRBD2. The V segment lost 2 bases and the J segment 0 bases; nucleotides outside the gene matches: 16. Germline values: CDR1 MNHEY, CDR2 SVGEGT. This CDR3 contains 19 residues. The CDR3 spells CASSYPRWVAGASSYEQYF. The CDR3, as DNA: TGTGCCAGCAGTTACCCGAGGTGGGTAGCGGGTGCGAGCTCCTACGAGCAGTACTTC.

The rearrangement joins TRBV6-1 to TRBJ2-5, with TRBD2 matching 9 bases. Germline V lookup: CDR1 MNHNS, CDR2 SASEGT. CDR3 length: 15 residues. With V trimmed by 6 bases and J by 4 bases, 9 bases remained unmatched. The CDR3 reads CASRPSGTVGETQYF. CDR3 coding DNA: TGTGCCAGCAGACCTAGCGGGACGGTGGGAGAGACCCAGTACTTC.

This clonotype was seen at least ten times. This chain connects TRBV27 to TRBJ2-2; a weak D match, TRBD1 (5 bases). The germline V gene encodes CDR1 MNHEY and CDR2 SMNVEV (reference sequence). V lost 0 bases and J lost 5, with 7 bases in between. This CDR3 contains 14 residues. The CDR3: CASSLSRDTGELFF. CDR3 nucleotide sequence: TGTGCCAGCAGTTTATCCAGGGATACCGGGGAGCTGTTTTTT.

Many counts were recorded for this clonotype. The chain has TRBV20-1 and TRBJ1-5; 10 bases are shared with TRBD1. The CDR3 is 13 amino acids. Germline assignment: CDR1 DFQATT and CDR2 SNEGSKA (reference sequence). This CDR3 reads CNDWTGGFEPQHF. CDR3 bases: TGCAATGATTGGACAGGGGGTTTTGAGCCCCAGCATTTT.

V is TRBV2 and J is TRBJ2-7, with 15 bases fitting TRBD2. V lost 4 bases to trimming and J lost 2 bases; unmatched junction nucleotides: 9. This CDR3 has 18 residues. Germline loops: CDR1 SNHLY, CDR2 FYNNEI. The CDR3 nucleotides are TGTGCCAGCAGTGGAGCGCCCGGGACTAGCGGGAGGCCCTACGAGCAGTACTTC. This translates into CASSGAPGTSGRPYEQYF.

The CDR3 sequence: CASRQTSGCLSEQFF. Here the CDR3 DNA reads TGTGCCAGTAGACAGACTAGCGGGTGTCTAAGTGAGCAGTTCTTC. The J gene is TRBJ2-1, the V gene TRBV19; 10 bases line up with TRBD2. After removal of 6 bases from V and 9 bases from J, the junction contained 11 bases not matched to a gene. Germline V gene sequence: CDR1 LNHDA, CDR2 SQIVND (reference sequence). The CDR3 sequence is 15 residues long.

In this sample, this clonotype turned up many times. V is TRBV28 and J is TRBJ1-5; D is unclear. Germline CDR1 and CDR2: MDHEN and SYDVKM. The V end was cut by 2 bases, the J end by 0 bases, with 5 bases between. The CDR3 contains 14 residues. The CDR3 bases are TGTGCCAGCAGTTTACCCTTTAGCAATCAGCCCCAGCATTTT. This gives the protein CASSLPFSNQPQHF.